A selection of T cell receptor beta chains follows, all from one sample in a study of breast tumors, draining lymph nodes, adjacent tissues. Each CDR3 protein is one row after TCRdb ran MiXCR on the multiplex PCR reads. The table shows some 9,200 distinct CDR3 sequences, with about 42% occurring only once. Specimen: tumor-adjacent breast tissue. The origin of the receptors is a female donor with breast cancer. Some clones in this sample may be carry-over from other donors' samples. The CDR3 runs from the conserved cysteine through the conserved F or W. Fields, in order: D gene, V gene, J gene, clone size, CDR3 protein, CDR3 DNA. A D gene is named only where the DNA matches it firmly. Rows give clone size only sometimes, using once, few, many, or a class for an expanded clone.

-	TRBV12-3/TRBV12-4	TRBJ2-3	-	CASSLQGTDTQYF	TGTGCCAGCAGTTTGCAGGGGACAGATACGCAGTATTTT
TRBD2	TRBV24-1	TRBJ2-1	medium-sized	CATSAHSGRAGNEQFF	TGTGCCACCAGTGCTCATAGCGGGAGGGCGGGGAATGAGCAGTTCTTC
-	TRBV15	TRBJ1-1	-	CATSRDRTATLEAFF	TGTGCCACCAGCAGAGATCGGACCGCAACTCTTGAAGCTTTCTTT
TRBD2	TRBV5-1	TRBJ2-1	many	CASSYYGTSGSPNEQFF	TGCGCCAGCAGCTACTACGGGACTAGCGGGAGCCCCAATGAGCAGTTCTTC
-	TRBV20-1	TRBJ1-4	-	CSAEESDEKLFF	TGCAGTGCGGAGGAATCAGATGAAAAACTGTTTTTT
-	TRBV6-4	TRBJ1-3	few	CASSDTDFQDSKQLCRNTIYF	TGTGCCAGCAGTGACACCGACTTCCAGGACAGCAAACAGTTATGTAGGAACACCATATATTTT
TRBD1	TRBV5-1	TRBJ1-1	-	CASSSDRVTTEAFF	TGCGCCAGCAGCTCCGACAGGGTAACGACTGAAGCTTTCTTT
-	TRBV10-3	TRBJ1-2	medium-sized	CAISEKAGGEWNGYTF	TGTGCCATCAGTGAGAAGGCCGGGGGGGAGTGGAATGGCTACACCTTC
TRBD2	TRBV18	TRBJ2-2	many	CASSPGASGGTGELFF	TGTGCCAGCTCACCAGGCGCTAGCGGGGGCACCGGGGAGCTGTTTTTT
TRBD2	TRBV4-3	TRBJ2-3	-	CASSQDLAGATDTQYF	TGCGCCAGCAGCCAAGATTTAGCGGGAGCCACAGATACGCAGTATTTT
TRBD1	TRBV4-1	TRBJ1-2	-	CASSQADRGGYGYTF	TGCGCCAGCAGCCAAGCCGACAGGGGGGGCTATGGCTACACCTTC
-	TRBV5-6	TRBJ2-3	many	CASSKDYPALVRDTQYF	TGTGCCAGCAGCAAGGACTACCCCGCGCTAGTGAGAGATACGCAGTATTTT
-	TRBV20-1	TRBJ2-1	medium-sized	CSATAGNEQFF	TGCAGTGCTACCGCCGGCAATGAGCAGTTCTTC
-	TRBV11-1	TRBJ2-2	-	CASSLDVGNTGELFF	TGTGCCAGCAGCTTAGACGTCGGAAACACCGGGGAGCTGTTTTTT
-	TRBV6-6	TRBJ1-3	medium-sized	CASSSGSAGNTIYF	TGTGCCAGCAGTAGCGGATCGGCTGGAAACACCATATATTTT
TRBD2	TRBV29-1	TRBJ2-7	-	CSVGRTSGGALYEQYF	TGCAGCGTTGGACGGACTAGCGGGGGGGCGTTGTACGAGCAGTACTTC
TRBD1	TRBV2	TRBJ1-2	-	CASSRTGGGYTF	TGTGCCAGCAGTCGGACAGGGGGAGGCTACACCTTC
-	TRBV30	TRBJ1-1	-	CAWSGRGGGYGTEAFF	TGTGCCTGGAGTGGCCGAGGGGGAGGGTACGGCACTGAAGCTTTCTTT
-	TRBV14	TRBJ2-3	many	CASSPPGLYTDTQYF	TGTGCCAGCAGCCCTCCAGGACTCTACACAGATACGCAGTATTTT
-	TRBV18	TRBJ2-4	many	CASSPFYGGQENIQYF	TGTGCCAGCTCACCATTTTACGGGGGTCAGGAAAACATTCAGTACTTC
-	TRBV29-1	TRBJ2-3	medium-sized	CSVGISTDTQYF	TGCAGCGTCGGAATTAGCACAGATACGCAGTATTTT
TRBD1	TRBV18	TRBJ2-1	-	CASSLGQGAKREQSF	TGTGCCAGCTCACTCGGACAGGGGGCAAAAAGAGAGCAGTCCTTC
-	TRBV10-1	TRBJ1-5	-	CASSESSWLGRDSNQPQHF	TGCGCCAGCAGTGAGTCTAGTTGGTTAGGACGGGATAGCAATCAGCCCCAGCATTTT
TRBD2	TRBV2	TRBJ2-1	medium-sized	CASSEEASGKNEQFF	TGTGCCAGCAGTGAAGAGGCTAGCGGGAAAAATGAGCAGTTCTTC
TRBD1	TRBV7-3	TRBJ1-6	medium-sized	CASTPGQGSPLHF	TGTGCCAGCACACCGGGACAGGGGTCCCCCCTCCACTTT
-	TRBV30	TRBJ1-4	many	CAWTLRVGIEEKLFF	TGTGCCTGGACTCTACGAGTCGGGATCGAGGAAAAACTGTTTTTT
-	TRBV5-1	TRBJ2-7	medium-sized	CASSLLSSVYEQYF	TGCGCCAGCAGCTTGCTCTCTAGCGTCTACGAGCAGTACTTC
TRBD2	TRBV5-6	TRBJ2-7	-	CASSLGLAEGEQYF	TGTGCCAGCAGCTTGGGACTAGCGGAGGGAGAGCAGTACTTC
-	TRBV20-1	TRBJ1-3	-	CSASRLGEAAPGNTIYF	TGCAGTGCTAGTCGGCTTGGGGAGGCAGCCCCTGGAAACACCATATATTTT
TRBD2	TRBV10-1	TRBJ2-5	few	CASAHGGREETQYF	TGCGCCAGCGCGCACGGCGGGAGGGAAGAGACCCAGTACTTC
TRBD1	TRBV13	TRBJ1-3	-	CASSRDRISGNTIYF	TGTGCCAGCAGCCGGGACAGGATTTCTGGAAACACCATATATTTT
TRBD1	TRBV19	TRBJ1-2	many	CASRRTGGVSGYTF	TGTGCCAGTAGACGGACAGGGGGCGTTAGCGGCTACACCTTC
TRBD1	TRBV20-1	TRBJ1-1	-	CSARYGRDRPNTEAFF	TGCAGTGCTAGATATGGCCGGGACAGGCCGAACACTGAAGCTTTCTTT
-	TRBV20-1	TRBJ1-2	medium-sized	CSGGDRQWDYGYTF	TGCAGTGGGGGAGACAGGCAATGGGACTATGGCTACACCTTC
TRBD2	TRBV6-1	TRBJ2-1	many	CASRNMRLAGYNEQFF	TGTGCCAGCAGGAACATGAGACTAGCGGGATACAATGAGCAGTTCTTC
TRBD2	TRBV7-8	TRBJ2-5	-	CASSPRLAGGPGETQYF	TGTGCCAGCAGCCCTCGACTAGCGGGAGGGCCAGGGGAGACCCAGTACTTC
-	TRBV2	TRBJ1-1	-	CASSERVLRSTEAFF	TGTGCCAGCAGTGAACGTGTCCTGCGGAGCACTGAAGCTTTCTTT
TRBD1	TRBV4-1	TRBJ2-5	many	CASSQGGQGETQYF	TGCGCCAGCAGCCAAGGAGGACAGGGAGAGACCCAGTACTTC
-	TRBV20-1	TRBJ2-1	many	CSARGGAGKYNEQFF	TGCAGTGCTAGGGGGGGGGCAGGGAAGTACAATGAGCAGTTCTTC
TRBD2	TRBV7-3	TRBJ2-3	-	CASSLMLTSGSPDTQYF	TGTGCCAGCAGCTTAATGCTGACTAGCGGGAGCCCAGATACGCAGTATTTT
-	TRBV2	TRBJ1-2	-	CASQDSANYGYTF	TGTGCCAGCCAGGACAGCGCTAACTATGGCTACACCTTC
-	TRBV2	TRBJ1-4	-	CASIATNEKLFF	TGTGCCAGCATTGCAACTAATGAAAAACTGTTTTTT
-	TRBV25-1	TRBJ2-7	-	CASSEGGGREQYF	TGTGCCAGCAGTGAGGGGGGAGGACGCGAGCAGTACTTC
-	TRBV7-2	TRBJ2-2	medium-sized	CASSPGPGGELFF	TGTGCCAGCAGCCCAGGGCCGGGCGGGGAGCTGTTTTTT
TRBD1	TRBV12-3/TRBV12-4	TRBJ1-4	once	CASRRQGDEKLFF	TGTGCCAGCAGGCGACAGGGAGATGAAAAACTGTTTTTT